This TCR beta chain is drawn from a study of long-term antiretroviral therapy in people with HIV (dated by TCRdb to the early 2020s). Regarding the study in general: The earliest samples were collected approximately a decade before the 2015 WHO recommendation for immediate ART, a period when ART was typically delayed until CD4 counts fell. Of the 30 or so participants with HIV, fewer than twelve were female. No cross-contamination during QIAcube processing was shown when test extractions of a monoclonal T-cell line were performed alongside about 33 polyclonal samples. A retrospective serial study tested whether changes in peripheral blood TRB repertoire composition and diversity were associated with ART initiation and durable HIV suppression. A total of some 200 cryopreserved PBMC samples came from a few dozen adults with confirmed HIV infection and were collected serially over a mean of roughly 6 years (range 1-12).

Notes on this clone: Its recognized antigen is unknown. Base-call qualities are not available, and no considerably larger clone is one nucleotide away.

The immunoSEQ hsTCRB v3.0 assay was used at survey level resolution to sequence the TRB variable region. A depth of roughly 35,000-55,000 T-cell genomes per sample was targeted for TRB sequencing. TRB libraries were pooled and sequenced on an Illumina MiSeq using a v3 150-cycle kit. Turning to the authors' computational methods: Repertoire analysis was run in R within a reproducible Nextflow workflow that covered QC, data transformation and analysis. LymphoSeq2, an R package for exploring AIRR-Seq data, was used to implement custom analyses. A few samples yielding fewer than 5000 total TRB sequences were excluded, leaving 150 to 200 analyzed HIV repertoires. Among the approximately 190 retained HIV repertoires, 55 to 65 were collected before ART initiation and 120 to 140 after ART initiation. Repertoires were downsampled to 5000 TRB nucleotide sequences, and summary statistics were averaged over 100 downsampling iterations. The analysis kept only TRB sequences whose CDR3 regions were at least seven amino acids long. A Shannon entropy-derived clonality score and the Gini coefficient were used to measure diversity. In the repertoire networks, any two of the top 5000 CDR3 amino acid sequences were connected whenever the two sequences differed by an edit distance of one. For TRB CDR3 amino acid sequences, GLIPH2 was used to predict antigen specificity groups and MHC restriction. To flag known associations with CMV, EBV, HIV or tissue antigens, CDR3 amino acid sequences were compared against VDJdb and McPAS-TCR. Pre-ART, post-ART and control groups were compared with Wilcoxon signed-rank tests and Holm-Bonferroni correction. Not all clones reach the TCRdb copy of this immuneACCESS table, which keeps in-frame sequences only. Checked studies attribute under half of the gap to unresolved V genes and leave the rest unexplained. V and J calls and clone size are copied from that table; D and trimming were computed from the DNA. The table for this sample lists fewer than 25,000 clones; about 89% of them were counted only once. The ten largest clones add up to roughly 3.5% of the sample.

To be included, a participant needed at least one PBMC sample from before ART initiation plus at least two post-ART samples. Treatment was received in the United States of America by all participants with HIV. Cryopreserved samples of about 1-10 million PBMC were thawed and washed before DNA extraction. At the time of the earliest PBMC sample, participants with HIV were aged between about 20 and 55 years. Per participant, PBMC samples came from 1-4 timepoints prior to ART initiation and 2-8 timepoints following ART initiation, for a median of 7 samples. For every participant, serial HIV viral load, CD4+ T-cell count, ART history and demographic data were obtained. Genomic DNA was extracted from unsorted PBMC with a Qiagen kit on a QIAcube, with processing performed in batches of 12 samples. Findings and caveats that apply to the study as a whole: Inferences about post-ART repertoire changes were limited because no data were available on ART adherence, viral resistance or therapy changes. Compared with controls, HIV repertoires had narrower CDR3 length ranges, and the network structure pointed to an antigen-experienced repertoire that shifted only slightly toward naive after ART. Unsorted PBMC were profiled instead of sorted CD4+ and CD8+ T cells because pre-ART samples had limited cell numbers. The samples span the years 2004 to 2017, and the ART regimens used at that time may not be as effective as current regimens. Expanded TRB clones identified before ART initiation dominated the repertoire across all time points, though the dominance fluctuated and decreased in many PLHIV after ART. Since PBMC availability was limited, sequencing covered only the TCR beta chain, with no alpha chain pairing. Starting ART was linked to a significant rise in TRB diversity, yet even with long-term ART the diversity remained significantly lower than in transplant donor controls.

The sequenced sample was unsorted PBMCs, obtained just under 2.7 years after starting antiretroviral therapy. This receptor was taken from a woman aged 45-60 years with HIV.

This receptor carries the CDR3 CASSPGTGYGYTF. The DNA reads TGTGCCAGCAGCCCCGGGACAGGGTATGGCTACACCTTC. The chain is made from TRBV7-9 and TRBJ1-2; 9 bases in between match TRBD1. As encoded in the germline V gene (reference sequence), CDR1 is SEHNR while CDR2 is FQNEAQ. There are 13 amino acids in the CDR3, from cysteine to phenylalanine inclusive. Kept here is only the CDR3 DNA, which spans 39 bases and is read in frame from base 1. V is trimmed back by 5 bases and J by 5 bases, and the junction contains 3 bases that no gene match accounts for.